The 24 T cell receptor beta chains presented below share a single source sample, sequenced in a study of spatial heterogeneity in lung cancer. Their antigens remain unidentified. TCRdb itself ran the 5' RACE reads through MiXCR, one entry per CDR3 protein. The sample consists of 6,000 to 8,500 distinct CDR3 sequences, roughly 13% of them appearing once. Indicated time point: sample taken at primary tumor resection. General study results and limits: Tumors with more nonsynonymous mutations had more expanded intratumoral alpha and beta TCRs.

Source: lung tumor tissue, taken at surgery. The receptors were sampled from a male donor with early-stage non-small cell lung cancer.

In this sample, this clonotype turned up many times. For a library built for alpha chains, this beta chain is a stray read; little rests on its size. V usage is TRBV30 and J usage is TRBJ2-3; no firm D call. V lost 5 bases to trimming and J lost 2 bases, with 8 bases between them. The CDR3 spans 12 residues. The V gene's germline CDR1 is GTSNPN and CDR2 SVGIG (reference sequence). CDR3 nucleotide sequence: TGTGCCTGGGCACTTAACACAGATACGCAGTATTTT. It specifies CAWALNTDTQYF. The variable domain in full, completed from reference TRBV30 and TRBJ2-3, reads SQTIHQWPATLVQPVGSPLSLECTVEGTSNPNLYWYRQAAGRGLQLLFYSVGIGQISSEVPQNLSASRPQDRQFILSSKKLLLSDSGFYLCAWALNTDTQYFGPGTRLTVL.

In its sample, this clonotype is medium-sized. For a library built for alpha chains, this beta chain is a stray read; little rests on its size. The chain is built from TRBV28 and TRBJ1-1; 7 nucleotides line up with TRBD1. The CDR3 is 14 residues long. Germline V lookup: CDR1 MDHEN, CDR2 SYDVKM. With 5 bases clipped from V and 4 bases from J, the junction kept 7 bases outside the gene matches. Written as DNA, the CDR3 is TGTGCCAGCAGTGAGGGACAGCTTTCCACTGAAGCTTTCTTT. It codes for CASSEGQLSTEAFF.

This clonotype is termed medium-sized (0.01 to 0.1%). The library was built for alpha chains, so this beta chain is an off-target read and its size means little. The chain couples TRBV6-1 to TRBJ1-4; D ambiguous. Trimming shortened V by 7 bases and J by 3 bases, and 6 bases separated the two germline ends. Germline values: CDR1 MNHNS, CDR2 SASEGT. This CDR3 region has 12 residues. This CDR3 is CASTWANEKLFF. The CDR3 region has the DNA TGTGCCAGCACCTGGGCTAATGAAAAACTGTTTTTT.

Relative to its sample, this clonotype is medium-sized. This beta chain was picked up by a library intended for alpha chains and is off target, so its count carries little meaning. V is TRBV5-1 and J is TRBJ1-5; D gene ambiguous. Trimming cost V 0 bases and J 0 bases, with 10 bases left between them. The CDR3 runs 16 residues. Germline V CDR1 and CDR2: SGHRS, YFSETQ. The CDR3 region has the DNA TGCGCCAGCAGCTTGGAAAGACGCTATAGCAATCAGCCCCAGCATTTT. This sequence encodes CASSLERRYSNQPQHF.

This clonotype was observed at least ten times. This beta chain is an off-target read within a library intended for alpha chains, so its frequency means little. The chain uses TRBV6-5 and TRBJ2-1; 11 bases line up with TRBD1. CDR1 MNHEY and CDR2 SVGAGI come from the germline V gene. J lost 8 bases, V lost 4 bases, and 7 bases had no gene match. The CDR3 is 15 amino acids. CDR3 in amino acids: CASSSQGQGADEQFF. The CDR3 coding sequence is TGTGCCAGCAGTTCTCAAGGACAGGGGGCGGATGAGCAGTTCTTC.

This clonotype came up many times. Little can be read into the size of this beta chain, an off-target read in a library designed for alpha chains. The V and J genes are TRBV5-6 and TRBJ2-7, with unresolved D. The germline V and J ends were trimmed by 0 bases and 5 bases, with 3 bases remaining between them. CDR1 and CDR2 from the germline V gene are SGHDT and YYEEEE. The CDR3 sequence is 11 residues long. CDR3 nucleotide sequence: TGTGCCAGCAGCTTGGACGACGAGCAGTACTTC. It translates to CASSLDDEQYF.

By its share, this clonotype is medium-sized (0.01 to 0.1%). This beta chain slipped into a library made for alpha chains as a stray read, so its size is not meaningful. The V gene is TRBV29-1, the J gene TRBJ1-1; a possible D gene is TRBD1 (5 bases). CDR3 length equals 14 residues. V was clipped by 4 bases and J by 5 bases, with 17 bases between them. CDR1 and CDR2 (germline): SQVTM, ANQGSEA. The CDR3 nucleotides are TGCAGCGTTGCCGCCCAGGGTGAGGGAACTGAAGCTTTCTTT. It yields the protein CSVAAQGEGTEAFF.

At least ten counts were recorded for this clonotype. This beta chain came through as a stray read in a library set up for alpha chains, and its size says little. This sequence joins TRBV12-5 and TRBJ1-3; TRBD1 is a possible D gene (5 bases). The V gene lost 6 bases and the J gene lost 6 bases, with 12 bases spanning the gap. This CDR3 has 13 amino acids. The V gene's germline CDR1 is LGHNT and CDR2 FRNRAP. CDR3 nucleotides: TGTGCTAGTGGGAAGGACACATCAAACACCATATATTTT. As protein: CASGKDTSNTIYF.

Comments on this clonotype: A library made for alpha chains picked up this beta chain off target, so its size means little. The chain couples TRBV12-3 or TRBV12-4 to TRBJ2-1; possible D gene TRBD1, 6 bases. The CDR3 has 13 amino acids. V was trimmed by 6 bases and J by 6 bases, leaving 12 bases between them. In DNA form, the CDR3 reads TGTGCCAGCAGGCTACAGGGCCCCAATGAGCAGTTCTTC. Protein: CASRLQGPNEQFF.

By frequency in the sample, this clonotype is medium-sized. A library prepared for alpha chains yielded this beta chain as an off-target read; its size is of little meaning. The chain joins TRBV4-2 to TRBJ2-6; TRBD1 matches 11 bases. CDR3 length: 19 residues. Germline V gene sequence: CDR1 LGHNA, CDR2 YNFKEQ. Losses at the gene ends were 1 base for V and 4 bases for J; bases not matched to a gene: 9. CDR3 residues: CASSQATAGQGAGANVLTF. CDR3 nucleotide sequence: TGTGCCAGCAGCCAAGCCACCGCCGGACAGGGGGCCGGGGCCAACGTCCTGACTTTC.

There are many counts of this clonotype. This beta chain appears as a stray read in a library generated for alpha chains; its size is not informative. The chain recombines TRBV12-3 or TRBV12-4 with TRBJ1-2, with 12 nucleotides matching TRBD1. The CDR3 spans 15 residues. Unmatched junction bases numbered 5, after V lost 6 bases and J lost 3 bases. The CDR3 DNA sequence: TGTGCCAGCAGCCCGGGACAGGGGGCGGACTATGGCTACACCTTC. As protein: CASSPGQGADYGYTF.

This clonotype was picked up many times. Found in a library prepared for alpha chains, this beta chain is an off-target read, and its abundance has little meaning. The chain links TRBV2 to TRBJ1-6; D not resolved. The length of the CDR3 is 13 residues. The V and J ends lost 2 bases and 7 bases respectively, with 6 bases between them. The V gene's germline CDR1 is SNHLY and CDR2 FYNNEI. CDR3 DNA sequence: TGTGCCAGCAGTGAATCGGGGAATTCACCCCTCCACTTT. It yields the protein CASSESGNSPLHF.

This clonotype was counted at least ten times. A library made for alpha chains picked up this beta chain off target, so its size means little. The V call is TRBV12-3 or TRBV12-4, the J call TRBJ2-7; TRBD1 is a possible D gene (6 bases). V shed 8 bases and J shed 3 bases, with 8 bases lying between them. There are 11 residues in the CDR3. The CDR3 bases are TGTGCCAGCTCGGACAGCTACGAGCAGTACTTC. Translated: CASSDSYEQYF.

This clonotype was counted once. The size of this beta chain means little, since it is a stray read in a library made for alpha chains. This chain connects TRBV19 to TRBJ1-2; perhaps TRBD1 as D (6 bases). Germline loops: CDR1 LNHDA, CDR2 SQIVND (reference sequence). V shed 2 bases and J shed 4 bases, with 20 bases lying between them. This CDR3 contains 17 residues. Here the CDR3 DNA reads TGTGCCAGTAGTATACGGGGGCCCGTAGGGGTGGGCTATGGCTACACCTTC. It encodes CASSIRGPVGVGYGYTF.

This clonotype has at least ten counts. The library was designed around alpha chains, so this beta chain is a stray read whose abundance carries little weight. The chain carries TRBV6-1 and TRBJ1-2; tentatively, D is TRBD1 (5 bases). Germline CDR1 is MNHNS and CDR2 is SASEGT. This CDR3 region has 15 residues. V lost 2 bases and J 4 bases, leaving 14 bases between the germline ends. DNA for the CDR3: TGTGCCAGCAGTGAACCAGGGTTGTCGGTCTATGGCTACACCTTC. The encoded protein is CASSEPGLSVYGYTF.

This clonotype was seen repeatedly, ten times or more. Being off target in a library aimed at alpha chains, this beta chain has a size of little meaning. The chain uses TRBV2 and TRBJ1-6; D not certain. This CDR3 has 14 amino acids. Trimming stripped 10 bases from V and 9 bases from J, with 19 bases between. Germline CDR1 SNHLY, CDR2 FYNNEI. The CDR3 protein is CANPSGPPGSPLHF. The CDR3 DNA reads TGTGCCAACCCATCCGGGCCTCCCGGTTCACCCCTCCACTTT.

This clonotype occurred many times. The library was designed around alpha chains, so this beta chain is a stray read whose abundance carries little weight. The chain has TRBV30 and TRBJ1-2; D call uncertain. Trimming removed 2 bases at V and 4 bases at J, with 11 bases between. This CDR3 region has 13 residues. In germline, CDR1 is GTSNPN, CDR2 SVGIG (reference sequence). The CDR3 nucleotides read TGTGCCTGGAGTATGGTGCTCTCCTATGGCTACACCTTC. It codes for CAWSMVLSYGYTF.

This clonotype has a count of ten or more. Because this beta chain is a stray read in a library intended to capture alpha chains, its abundance should not be given much weight. The V and J genes are TRBV10-3 and TRBJ2-1; no firm D call. Germline V gives CDR1 ENHRY, CDR2 SYGVKD. Trimming removed 0 bases at V and 1 base at J, with 10 bases between. The CDR3 is 16 amino acids. CDR3 loop: CAISESISGSYNEQFF. Here the CDR3 DNA reads TGTGCCATCAGTGAGTCGATCAGTGGATCCTACAATGAGCAGTTCTTC.

This clonotype has at least ten counts. Found in a library prepared for alpha chains, this beta chain is an off-target read, and its abundance has little meaning. The CDR3 sequence: CAISEGRGYEQYV. The DNA of the CDR3 is TGTGCCATCAGTGAAGGGCGCGGCTACGAGCAGTACGTC. The rearrangement links TRBV10-3 to TRBJ2-7; D is uncertain. Trimming removed 3 bases from V and 3 bases from J, with 9 bases in between. Germline V gene data show CDR1 as ENHRY and CDR2 as SYGVKD. The CDR3 is 13 amino acids.

This clonotype was observed many times. This beta chain came through as a stray read in a library set up for alpha chains, and its size says little. The chain uses TRBV27 and TRBJ2-4; possibly TRBD1 for D (6 bases). Germline V gene data show CDR1 as MNHEY and CDR2 as SMNVEV (reference sequence). This CDR3 is built from 14 residues. V was clipped by 2 bases and J by 1 base, with 6 bases between them. The CDR3 here is CASSLTGAKNIQYF. The CDR3 DNA follows: TGTGCCAGCAGTTTAACAGGGGCCAAAAACATTCAGTACTTC.

This clonotype was recorded many times. This beta chain appears as a stray read in a library generated for alpha chains; its size is not informative. This chain joins TRBV20-1 and TRBJ1-1; 7 bases match TRBD1. The CDR3 covers 14 residues. V shed 2 bases, J shed 1 base, and the junction held 4 bases outside the gene matches. Germline CDR1 reads DFQATT; CDR2 reads SNEGSKA (reference sequence). As DNA, the CDR3 is TGCAGTGCTAGAAGACAGGGCAGGAACACTGAAGCTTTCTTT. This sequence encodes CSARRQGRNTEAFF.

This clonotype was seen repeatedly, ten times or more. Because this beta chain is a stray read in a library intended to capture alpha chains, its abundance should not be given much weight. The chain employs TRBV27 and TRBJ2-2; TRBD1 matches 7 bases. The CDR3 is 14 amino acids. V trimming: 3 bases; J trimming: 4 bases; junction bases outside the gene matches: 2. Germline CDR1 reads MNHEY; CDR2 reads SMNVEV (reference sequence). The CDR3 bases are TGTGCCAGCAGTTTGGCAGGGGGCACCGGGGAGCTGTTTTTT. Its translation: CASSLAGGTGELFF.

With regard to this clonotype: The size of this beta chain means little, since it is a stray read in a library made for alpha chains. This chain joins TRBV6-2 or TRBV6-3 and TRBJ2-7, with 10 positions matching TRBD2. From germline, CDR1 is MNHEY and CDR2 SVGEGT. The CDR3 is 15 amino acids. The V and J ends lost 2 bases and 7 bases, in that order; junction bases with no gene match: 8. The CDR3 sequence is CASSYLAGVTGEQYF. The CDR3 region has the DNA TGTGCCAGCAGTTACCTAGCGGGAGTAACTGGGGAGCAGTACTTC.

This clonotype was picked up many times. The library was prepared for alpha chains; this beta chain is a stray read, so its frequency means little. The V and J genes are TRBV28 and TRBJ2-1; D gene ambiguous. CDR1 is MDHEN and CDR2 is SYDVKM in the germline V gene. V was shortened by 3 bases and J by 4 bases, with 10 bases between the two germline ends. The CDR3 length is 14 residues. The CDR3 is CASSLGSDYNEQFF. In DNA, the CDR3 is TGTGCCAGCAGTTTGGGCAGCGATTACAATGAGCAGTTCTTC.